This is a list of T cell receptor beta chains from one sample in a study of CD8 T cells in Susac syndrome. TCRdb re-called the immunoSEQ multiplex PCR reads with MiXCR, one entry per CDR3 protein. The sample lists approximately 190,000 distinct CDR3 sequences, under 97% occurring once. The source material was CD4+ T cells from PBMCs. These receptors originate from a human donor with Susac syndrome. Both conserved end residues are trimmed from each CDR3. The order of the fields is V gene, J gene, CDR3 length, D gene, CDR3 protein. A D gene is named only where the DNA matches it firmly.

TRBV6-2/TRBV6-3,TRBJ1-1,12,TRBD1,ASKLDRGLTEAF
TRBV4-3,TRBJ1-4,13,.,ASSQMRATNEKLF
TRBV20-1,TRBJ2-2,14,.,SAREIGITNTGELF
TRBV5-4,TRBJ1-1,12,.,ASSYKGRNTEAF
TRBV7-9,TRBJ1-2,12,.,ASSPRDNSYGYT
TRBV23-1,TRBJ1-2,16,.,ASSQSCREGDANYGYT
TRBV20-1,TRBJ2-2,14,.,SARGFPQGSGGELF
TRBV13,TRBJ2-7,13,.,ASSPPRGLSYEQY
TRBV29-1,TRBJ1-5,11,.,SGTAGVNQPQH
TRBV20-1,TRBJ1-1,10,.,SGARTNTEAF
TRBV20-1,TRBJ2-7,13,.,SASLRGAMTYEQY
TRBV3-1,TRBJ1-2,10,.,ASSQDSHGYT
TRBV29-1,TRBJ2-1,10,TRBD1,SVGSTDRDLF
TRBV6-5,TRBJ1-6,12,.,ASSYGSHNSPLH
TRBV5-1,TRBJ2-3,11,.,ASSLGAGDTQY
TRBV2,TRBJ2-6,12,.,ASSHSSGANVLT
TRBV6-6,TRBJ2-5,12,TRBD2,ASKPGLAMETQY
TRBV20-1,TRBJ2-4,13,TRBD2,SATAGGWTKNIQY
TRBV4-2,TRBJ1-2,12,.,ASSQGLLDYGYT
TRBV7-9,TRBJ2-5,12,TRBD2,ASSLTGREETQY
TRBV6-1,TRBJ1-1,9,.,ASKDRFEAF
TRBV30,TRBJ1-1,10,.,AWSTQNTEAF
TRBV4-2,TRBJ1-2,13,.,ASSQDDGGDYGYT
TRBV20-1,TRBJ2-3,11,TRBD1,SVGQRSTDTQY
TRBV12-5,TRBJ1-3,14,.,ASGLAAGVGGNTIY
TRBV28,TRBJ1-4,12,.,ASSTGPTNEKLF
TRBV23-1,TRBJ1-6,12,TRBD1,ASGEQGTNSPLH
TRBV3-1,TRBJ1-6,11,.,ASSQETGFPLH
TRBV20-1,TRBJ2-5,9,TRBD2,SGGREQAQY
TRBV3-1,TRBJ2-1,14,.,ASSQGRQPGYNEQF
TRBV5-4,TRBJ2-2,13,TRBD1,ASSLGGQGARELF
TRBV28,TRBJ1-5,11,.,ASSSGVSQPQH
TRBV19,TRBJ1-2,11,.,ASRLRGTDGYT
TRBV7-3,TRBJ2-6,11,.,ASSHSGANVLT
TRBV29-1,TRBJ2-5,12,TRBD2,SVEEAGGQETQY
TRBV16,TRBJ2-5,10,.,ASSQRSETQY